This record covers a single TCR beta chain. The sample originates from a study of PD-1 blockade in classical Hodgkin lymphoma. Generated by immunoSEQ multiplex PCR, the TCRdb table keeps only in-frame clones and is missing some. The repertoire includes tens of thousands of clones, about 91% of them detected once, and under 15% sits in the top ten. Each patient experienced a relapse that followed autologous stem cell transplantation, and brentuximab vedotin exposure varied. This CDR3 spans 14 amino acids. V was trimmed by 7 bases and J by 3 bases, leaving 14 bases between them. From germline, CDR1 is MNHNS and CDR2 SASEGT.

The sequencing used peripheral blood mononuclear cells (PBMCs), collected at baseline. The chain couples TRBV6-1 to TRBJ2-3, with a possible D match to TRBD1 (6 bases). The clonotype originates from a human donor with classical Hodgkin lymphoma. The CDR3 DNA reads as TGTGCCAGCACCCGACAGGTCGGGACAGATACGCAGTATTTT. Its translation: CASTRQVGTDTQYF.